The 5 T cell receptor beta chains given below trace back to one sample, sequenced in a study of cytomegalovirus exposure and HLA in healthy donors. 60 Vbeta and 13 Jbeta primers were used in PCR. Libraries were prepared by immunoSEQ multiplex PCR; TCRdb keeps only in-frame clonotypes and omits some of them. The profile covers approximately 98,000 clones, with less than 85% appearing a single time and around 1.8% taken by the ten largest. Sequenced: PBMCs. These receptors were collected from a male donor in good health and CMV-seronegative.

In its sample, this clone was seen once. The rearrangement uses TRBV18 and TRBJ2-7; a possible D gene is TRBD1 (6 bases). The CDR3 runs 14 residues. V was shortened by 4 bases and J by 3 bases, with 13 bases between the two germline ends. Looked up from germline, CDR1 is KGHSH and CDR2 is LQKENI. This CDR3 is CASSLGQTVYEQYF. The CDR3 bases are TGTGCCAGCTCACTAGGACAGACCGTCTACGAGCAGTACTTC.

The genes are TRBV2 and TRBJ1-5; 7 bases map to TRBD1. With V trimmed by 7 bases and J by 7 bases, 10 bases remained unmatched. Germline values: CDR1 SNHLY, CDR2 FYNNEI. The CDR3 has 14 amino acids. The CDR3: CASTKQGIEQPQHF. CDR3 DNA sequence: TGTGCCAGCACAAAACAGGGGATTGAGCAGCCCCAGCATTTT.

The chain combines TRBV5-1 with TRBJ2-5, with D possibly matching TRBD2 (6 bases). The CDR3 is made up of 14 amino acids. Germline V CDR1 and CDR2: SGHRS, YFSETQ. The V end was cut by 0 bases, the J end by 5 bases, with 11 bases between. The CDR3 sequence: CASSLVQGGETQYF. The CDR3 bases are TGCGCCAGCAGCTTGGTTCAAGGAGGGGAGACCCAGTACTTC. Full variable domain (missing parts from reference TRBV5-1 and TRBJ2-5): KAGVTQTPRYLIKTRGQQVTLSCSPISGHRSVSWYQQTPGQGLQFLFEYFSETQRNKGNFPGRFSGRQFSNSRSEMNVSTLELGDSALYLCASSLVQGGETQYFGPGTRLLVL.

In this sample, this clone turned up a few times. CDR3 in amino acids: CASSRDTSYEQYF. CDR3 DNA sequence: TGTGCCAGCAGCCGGGACACTTCCTACGAGCAGTACTTC. The gene calls are TRBV28 and TRBJ2-7; D might be TRBD1 (6 bases). The length of the CDR3 is 13 residues. Between the trimmed V and J ends, which lost 6 bases and 1 base, there was a span of 10 bases. The V gene's germline CDR1 is MDHEN and CDR2 SYDVKM.

This chain uses TRBV28 with TRBJ1-2; D unresolved. This CDR3 spans 13 amino acids. Trimming left V 5 bases short and J 4 bases short, with 11 bases between. The germline V gene has CDR1 MDHEN and CDR2 SYDVKM. The CDR3 DNA is TGTGCCAGCAGTCGTCAACAGTCCTATGGCTACACCTTC. Translated: CASSRQQSYGYTF.